This TCR beta chain was profiled in a study of blood T cells in healthy people across ages. It was with a sample-barcoded 5' primer and a J-beta primer mix that a second PCR of roughly 7 to 12 cycles was run. Carrying 12 random nucleotides, a template-switch adaptor labeled each individual cDNA molecule. MiXCR, applied by TCRdb to the 5' RACE reads, yields one record per CDR3 protein. Seen here are approximately 830,000 distinct CDR3 sequences, approximately 67% observed once, and the top ten hold about a quarter. As concerns this clonotype: Its antigen remains unidentified.

A minimum of 7 million PBMCs was isolated per sample. Study observations and caveats: Whereas aged donors had fewer naive CD4+ cells, long-lived donors had more of them and higher diversity. Using unsorted PBMCs precluded a conclusive naive versus antigen-experienced comparison.

Sequenced material: blood. The TCR comes from a man in his thirties or forties in good health.

CDR3 nucleotide sequence: TGTGCCAGCAGCCCGTTGGGGGGCCTTGGTGCCTACAATGAGCAGTTCTTC. It is translated as CASSPLGGLGAYNEQFF. The chain couples TRBV28 to TRBJ2-1; D possibly matches TRBD1 or TRBD2 (6 bases each). The CDR3 sequence is 17 residues long. V shed 6 bases and J shed 2 bases, with 20 bases lying between them. Germline V lookup: CDR1 MDHEN, CDR2 SYDVKM.